This TCR beta chain stems from a study of blood T cell repertoires in COVID-19. Repertoires were generated with immunoSEQ multiplex PCR, while TCRdb's copy carries only in-frame clones and drops some. The sample carries around 250,000 clones, around 87% recorded once. The CDR3 contains 12 residues. V lost 7 bases, J lost 5 bases, and 7 bases stayed unmatched. CDR1 is SQVTM and CDR2 is ANQGSEA in the germline V gene. Sequenced sample: PBMCs or T cells enriched from blood (not recorded which). The source of this sequence is a woman between 45 and 65 years old who had recovered from COVID-19. The chain recombines TRBV29-1 with TRBJ2-5, with 7 nucleotides matching TRBD2. In DNA form, the CDR3 reads TGCAGCGGAGGACTAGAACCCGAGACCCAGTACTTC. This translates into CSGGLEPETQYF.